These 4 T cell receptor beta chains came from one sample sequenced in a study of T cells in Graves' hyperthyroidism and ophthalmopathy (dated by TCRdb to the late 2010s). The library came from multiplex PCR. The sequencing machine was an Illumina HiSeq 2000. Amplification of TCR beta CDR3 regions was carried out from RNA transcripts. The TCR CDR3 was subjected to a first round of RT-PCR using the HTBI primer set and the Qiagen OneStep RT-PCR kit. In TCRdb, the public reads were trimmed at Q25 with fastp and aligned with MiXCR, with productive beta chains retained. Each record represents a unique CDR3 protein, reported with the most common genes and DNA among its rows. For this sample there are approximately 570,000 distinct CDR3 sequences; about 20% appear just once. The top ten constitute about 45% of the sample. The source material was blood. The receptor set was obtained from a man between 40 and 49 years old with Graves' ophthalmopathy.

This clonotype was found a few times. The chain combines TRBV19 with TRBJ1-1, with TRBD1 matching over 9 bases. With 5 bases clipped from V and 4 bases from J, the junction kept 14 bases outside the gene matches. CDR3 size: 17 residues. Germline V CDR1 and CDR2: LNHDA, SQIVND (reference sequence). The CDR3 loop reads CASSPPWTGVESTEAFF. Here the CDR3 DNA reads TGTGCCAGTAGTCCCCCGTGGACAGGGGTTGAATCCACTGAAGCTTTCTTT.

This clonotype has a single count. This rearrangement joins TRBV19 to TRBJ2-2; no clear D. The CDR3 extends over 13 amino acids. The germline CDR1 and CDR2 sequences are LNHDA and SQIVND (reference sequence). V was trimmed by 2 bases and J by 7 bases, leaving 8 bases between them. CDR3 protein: CASSIKQSGELFF. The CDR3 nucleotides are TGTGCCAGTAGTATAAAACAGAGCGGGGAGCTGTTTTTT.

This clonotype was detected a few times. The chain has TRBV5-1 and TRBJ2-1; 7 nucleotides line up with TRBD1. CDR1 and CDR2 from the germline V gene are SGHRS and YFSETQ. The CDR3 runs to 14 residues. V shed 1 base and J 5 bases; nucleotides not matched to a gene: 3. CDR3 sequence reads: CASSLLQGNNEQFF. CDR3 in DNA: TGCGCCAGCAGCTTGTTACAGGGGAACAATGAGCAGTTCTTC.

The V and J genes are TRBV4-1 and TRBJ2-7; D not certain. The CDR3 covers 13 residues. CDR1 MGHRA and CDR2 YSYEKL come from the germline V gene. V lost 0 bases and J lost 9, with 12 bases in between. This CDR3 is CASSQDSRGWQYF. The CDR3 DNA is TGCGCCAGCAGCCAAGATTCCCGAGGTTGGCAGTACTTC.